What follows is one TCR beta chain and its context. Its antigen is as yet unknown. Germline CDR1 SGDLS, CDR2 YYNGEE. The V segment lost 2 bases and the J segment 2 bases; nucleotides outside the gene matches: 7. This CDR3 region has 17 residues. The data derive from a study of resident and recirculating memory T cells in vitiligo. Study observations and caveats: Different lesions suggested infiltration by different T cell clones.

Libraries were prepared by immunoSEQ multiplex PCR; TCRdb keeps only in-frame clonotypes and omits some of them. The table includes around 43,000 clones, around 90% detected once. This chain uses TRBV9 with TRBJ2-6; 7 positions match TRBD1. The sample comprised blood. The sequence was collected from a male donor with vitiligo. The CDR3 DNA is TGTGCCAGCAGCGTTAGTCAGGGGGACGCTGGGGCCAACGTCCTGACTTTC. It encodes CASSVSQGDAGANVLTF.